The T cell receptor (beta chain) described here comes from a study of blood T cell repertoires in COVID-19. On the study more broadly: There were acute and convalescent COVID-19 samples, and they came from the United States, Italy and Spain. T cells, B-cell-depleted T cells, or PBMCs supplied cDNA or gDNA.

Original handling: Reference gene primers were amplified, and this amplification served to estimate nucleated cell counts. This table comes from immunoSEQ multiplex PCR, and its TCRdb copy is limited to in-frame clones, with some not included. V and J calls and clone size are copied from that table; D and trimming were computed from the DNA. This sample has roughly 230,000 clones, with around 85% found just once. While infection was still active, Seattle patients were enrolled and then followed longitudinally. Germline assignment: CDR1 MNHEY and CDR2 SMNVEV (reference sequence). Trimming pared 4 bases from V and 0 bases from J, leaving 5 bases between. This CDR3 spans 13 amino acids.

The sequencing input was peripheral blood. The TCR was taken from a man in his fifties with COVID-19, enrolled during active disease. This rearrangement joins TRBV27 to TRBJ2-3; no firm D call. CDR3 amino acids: CASSSSSTDTQYF. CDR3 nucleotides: TGTGCCAGCAGTTCCTCGAGCACAGATACGCAGTATTTT.